This T cell receptor (beta chain) was identified during a study of OX40 agonist ivuxolimab in advanced cancers. The overall study: Patients receiving dose escalation had hepatocellular carcinoma, melanoma, renal cell or head and neck cancer. The study reported partial responses in three patients: one hepatocellular carcinoma, two cutaneous melanoma.

Study-wide points: At 0.1 to 3.0 mg/kg, CD4+ and CD8+ blood T cells expanded clonally by week 6.

Measured with immunoSEQ multiplex PCR; TCRdb has only the in-frame clones, and not every one. The sample consists of 55,000 to 65,000 clones, about 87% of them appearing once. Germline V gene sequence: CDR1 SGHTS, CDR2 YDEGEE. Trimming at V came to 0 bases and at J to 6 bases, leaving 2 bases not matched to a gene. This CDR3 has 13 amino acids. This clone was observed a few times. Its matching antigen is unknown. The sample was CD4+ or CD8+ T cells sorted from blood, taken in a trial of the OX40 agonist ivuxolimab. The chain combines TRBV5-8 with TRBJ1-2, with TRBD1 matching 7 bases. This sequence was found in an adult with an advanced solid tumor such as melanoma, head and neck, liver or kidney cancer. For the CDR3, the DNA is TGTGCCAGCAGCTTGGGGCAGGGGGATGGCTACACCTTC. Translation gives CASSLGQGDGYTF.